These 2 T cell receptor beta chains were sequenced from one sample in a study of blood T cell repertoires in COVID-19. Generated by immunoSEQ multiplex PCR, the TCRdb table keeps only in-frame clones and is missing some. The sample carries fewer than 350,000 clones, roughly 85% recorded once. The sequenced sample consisted of peripheral blood. These receptors originate from a human donor in a cohort sampled during active COVID-19.

The chain couples TRBV25-1 to TRBJ2-2, with 7 bases lining up with TRBD1. V dropped 6 bases and J dropped 3; count of bases not matched to a gene: 13. This CDR3 has 17 residues. CDR1 MGHDK and CDR2 SYGVNS come from the germline V gene. CDR3 in DNA: TGTGCCAGCAGCCAGGGGGTAGGTGGGGGCCACACCGGGGAGCTGTTTTTT. Amino acid sequence: CASSQGVGGGHTGELFF.

The chain links TRBV19 to TRBJ1-1; TRBD1 agrees at 8 bases. Trimming at V came to 3 bases and at J to 3 bases, leaving 9 bases not matched to a gene. Germline assignment: CDR1 LNHDA and CDR2 SQIVND (reference sequence). The CDR3 is made up of 16 amino acids. The CDR3 protein is CASSIGTGRRDTEAFF. The CDR3 DNA is TGTGCCAGTAGTATTGGGACAGGAAGGAGGGACACTGAAGCTTTCTTT.